The 19 T cell receptor beta chains reported below all come from one sample, sequenced in a study of cytomegalovirus exposure and HLA in healthy donors. The PCR employed 60 Vbeta primers together with 13 Jbeta primers. TCRdb's copy holds only in-frame clones and misses some; the assay was immunoSEQ multiplex PCR. The table for this sample gives 65,000 to 95,000 clones. Sequences were obtained from PBMCs. The source of these receptors is a female donor in good health and CMV-seropositive.

The rearrangement uses TRBV19 and TRBJ1-4; no clear D gene. The CDR3 covers 15 residues. Per the germline V gene, CDR1 is LNHDA and CDR2 is SQIVND (reference sequence). The V and J ends lost 5 bases and 5 bases respectively, with 15 bases between them. CDR3 in DNA: TGTGCCAGTAGTTTCTCCCGACTCGGAAATGAAAAACTGTTTTTT. It encodes CASSFSRLGNEKLFF.

The chain employs TRBV15 and TRBJ2-5; 7 nucleotides match TRBD2. J lost 5 bases, V lost 1 base, and 7 bases had no gene match. The CDR3 is 15 amino acids. Germline V gene data show CDR1 as LNHNV and CDR2 as YYDKDF (reference sequence). CDR3 in DNA: TGTGCCACCAGCAGAGGAGCGGGACCGAGGGAGACCCAGTACTTC. It specifies CATSRGAGPRETQYF. Together with reference TRBV15 and TRBJ2-5, the CDR3 gives the full variable domain: DAMVIQNPRYQVTQFGKPVTLSCSQTLNHNVMYWYQQKSSQAPKLLFHYYDKDFNNEADTPDNFQSRRPNTSFCFLDIRSPGLGDTAMYLCATSRGAGPRETQYFGPGTRLLVL.

The chain joins TRBV9 to TRBJ2-5; TRBD1 matches 8 bases. The J call is uncertain, as TRBJ2-7 better fits the DNA end. The CDR3 is 14 amino acids. Germline-derived CDR1 and CDR2 are SGDLS and YYNGEE. CDR3 in DNA: TGTGCCAGCATGGCAGGGACAGGTCCCTACGAGCAGTACTTC. It translates to CASMAGTGPYEQYF.

The gene calls are TRBV5-6 and TRBJ2-4; a possible D gene is TRBD2 (6 bases). V was clipped by 4 bases and J by 7 bases, with 9 bases between them. The CDR3 length is 12 residues. CDR1 SGHDT and CDR2 YYEEEE come from the germline V gene. CDR3 DNA sequence: TGTGCCAGCAGCCTGCTAGCGAACATTCAGTACTTC. It yields the protein CASSLLANIQYF.

The chain joins TRBV7-3 to TRBJ2-1; D possibly corresponds to TRBD2 (6 bases). This CDR3 has 17 residues. The V end lost 5 bases, the J end lost 4 bases, and 21 bases lay between the germline ends. Germline V gene lookup returns CDR1 SGHTA and CDR2 FQGTGA. This chain's CDR3 is CASSPRSRLESYNEQFF. For the CDR3, the DNA is TGTGCCAGCAGCCCCCGCTCACGACTAGAGTCTTACAATGAGCAGTTCTTC.

The J gene is TRBJ1-2, the V gene TRBV28; D remains ambiguous. Germline loops: CDR1 MDHEN, CDR2 SYDVKM. Deletions cut 3 bases from V and 4 bases from J, with 9 bases between. This CDR3 has 13 residues. The CDR3 loop is CASSFGLIYGYTF. CDR3 coding DNA: TGTGCCAGCAGTTTTGGGCTTATCTATGGCTACACCTTC.

This chain connects TRBV5-4 to TRBJ1-6; D perhaps matches TRBD1 (6 bases). Trimming cost V 0 bases and J 7 bases, with 17 bases left between them. The CDR3 contains 17 residues. In germline, CDR1 is SGHNT, CDR2 YYREEE (reference sequence). In nucleotides, the CDR3 is TGTGCCAGCAGCTTGGATGGGGTCAGGGGCAGAAATTCACCCCTCCACTTT. This gives the protein CASSLDGVRGRNSPLHF.

V and J are TRBV9 and TRBJ2-1; D is unclear. The CDR3 is 13 residues long. Trimming took off 0 bases at V and 8 bases at J, with 9 bases between the two ends. The germline CDR1 and CDR2 sequences are SGDLS and YYNGEE. The CDR3 DNA is TGTGCCAGCAGCGTAGGCCCCAGTTATGAGCAGTTCTTC. Translation gives CASSVGPSYEQFF.

The rearrangement uses TRBV9 and TRBJ2-7, with D possibly being TRBD2 (6 bases). CDR1 is SGDLS, CDR2 YYNGEE, per germline. The CDR3 length is 15 residues. Between the trimmed V and J ends, which lost 0 bases and 2 bases, there was a span of 12 bases. The CDR3 bases are TGTGCCAGCAGCGTAGCGGCGGGACGACCCTACGAGCAGTACTTC. Translation: CASSVAAGRPYEQYF. The variable domain in full, with the rest retrieved from reference TRBV9 and TRBJ2-7, is DSGVTQTPKHLITATGQRVTLRCSPRSGDLSVYWYQQSLDQGLQFLIQYYNGEERAKGNILERFSAQQFPDLHSELNLSSLELGDSALYFCASSVAAGRPYEQYFGPGTRLTVT.

The V gene is TRBV9, the J gene TRBJ2-3, with 9 bases that match TRBD2. Germline trimming cut 0 bases from V and 0 bases from J; bases unmatched to any gene: 8. The length of the CDR3 is 18 residues. CDR1 SGDLS and CDR2 YYNGEE come from the germline V gene. The CDR3 coding sequence is TGTGCCAGCAGCGTAGGGGAGGCTAGCGGGGCTAGCACAGATACGCAGTATTTT. Translated, it gives CASSVGEASGASTDTQYF.

The rearrangement links TRBV7-2 to TRBJ1-1; D remains ambiguous. The V gene's germline CDR1 is SGHTA and CDR2 FQGNSA. The V end lost 1 base, the J end lost 0 bases, and 6 bases lay between the germline ends. This CDR3 comprises 14 residues. The CDR3 DNA follows: TGTGCCAGCAGCTTAGGCAGAATGAACACTGAAGCTTTCTTT. The encoded protein is CASSLGRMNTEAFF.

As regards this clone: A junction boundary mismatches the germline segment, possibly from a read error. The chain uses TRBV5-1 and TRBJ2-3, with 12 nucleotides matching TRBD2. The CDR3 consists of 19 residues. CDR1 is SGHRS and CDR2 is YFSETQ in the germline V gene. The CDR3 sequence: CASSPLGLAGLTSTDTQYF. For the CDR3, the DNA is TGCGCCAGCAGCCCCCTAGGACTAGCGGGACTCACGAGCACTGATACGCAGTATTTT.

The chain recombines TRBV2 with TRBJ2-2, with 7 nucleotides matching TRBD2. The junction had 6 bases not matched to a gene; V was cut back by 4 bases and J by 7 bases. From germline, CDR1 is SNHLY and CDR2 FYNNEI. This CDR3 spans 14 amino acids. For the CDR3, the DNA is TGTGCCAGCAGTGTGTACGGGGGGATCGGGGAGCTGTTTTTT. This sequence encodes CASSVYGGIGELFF.

This chain uses TRBV6-1 with TRBJ2-7; D possibly corresponds to TRBD2 (6 bases). Looked up from germline, CDR1 is MNHNS and CDR2 is SASEGT. V shed 4 bases and J shed 2 bases, with 21 bases lying between them. This CDR3 is built from 17 residues. CDR3 residues: CASSGPRGAHFTYEQYF. CDR3 nucleotide sequence: TGTGCCAGCAGTGGCCCGCGGGGCGCACACTTCACCTACGAGCAGTACTTC.

The gene calls are TRBV28 and TRBJ2-3; TRBD2 matches 8 bases. The CDR3 totals 15 residues. CDR1 and CDR2 (germline): MDHEN, SYDVKM. J was trimmed by 5 bases and V by 3 bases; bases with no gene match: 7. This CDR3 is CASSFVGRAGDTQYF. The DNA for the CDR3 is TGTGCCAGCAGTTTCGTCGGGAGGGCGGGAGATACGCAGTATTTT.

This chain links TRBV19 with TRBJ2-2, with D possibly matching TRBD2 (6 bases). Germline CDR1 is LNHDA and CDR2 is SQIVND (reference sequence). This CDR3 comprises 14 residues. The V gene lost 9 bases and the J gene lost 4 bases, with 15 bases spanning the gap. As DNA, the CDR3 is TGTGCCAGCTCGCTCTCGGGGGTCACCGGGGAGCTGTTTTTT. Its translation is CASSLSGVTGELFF.

The chain links TRBV7-9 to TRBJ1-1; 9 bases map to TRBD1. Germline V gene data show CDR1 as SEHNR and CDR2 as FQNEAQ (reference sequence). The trim removed 5 bases at V and 4 bases at J, leaving 8 bases unmatched. This CDR3 is 15 amino acids long. The CDR3 sequence is CASSPHGTGSTEAFF. The CDR3 DNA reads as TGTGCCAGCAGCCCCCACGGGACAGGGAGCACTGAAGCTTTCTTT.

V is TRBV6-1 and J is TRBJ1-1; 7 nucleotides match TRBD1. Trimming cost V 4 bases and J 4 bases; bases outside gene matches: 6. Germline V CDR1 and CDR2: MNHNS, SASEGT. The CDR3 contains 14 residues. The CDR3 here is CASSGLGGGTEAFF. CDR3 coding DNA: TGTGCCAGCAGTGGGTTAGGGGGCGGCACTGAAGCTTTCTTT.

The rearrangement links TRBV27 to TRBJ2-2; no definite D call. CDR1 MNHEY and CDR2 SMNVEV come from the germline V gene (reference sequence). This CDR3 contains 14 residues. Trimming left V 3 bases short and J 4 bases short, with 9 bases between. The CDR3 nucleotides are TGTGCCAGCAGTTTTAGAATCTCCACCGGGGAGCTGTTTTTT. Residues: CASSFRISTGELFF.